Shown below are 8 T cell receptor beta chains from a single sample sequenced in a study of tumor-infiltrating lymphocytes in primary liver carcinoma. Unsorted whole blood yielded the blood RNA, and germline DNA was also extracted. The authors made TCR beta cDNA from 500 to 600 ng total RNA with a constant-region primer. Employing slightly modified ARM-PCR, three nested multiplex PCR rounds were run, and these gave rise to the TCR beta libraries. TRBV1-TRBV30 forward primers paired with a C-beta reverse primer drove the first two PCR rounds, about 10 cycles each. MiXCR, run by TCRdb on the multiplex PCR reads, gives a single entry per CDR3 protein. The sample includes about 180,000 distinct CDR3 sequences, about 60% of them seen just once. Source material: peripheral blood. Source of these receptors: a man aged 35 to 55 with primary liver carcinoma and hepatitis B virus infection.

This clonotype was recorded a few times. CDR3 residues: CASSSRGFQPQHF. The CDR3 region has the DNA TGTGCCAGCAGCTCTCGGGGTTTTCAGCCCCAGCATTTT. The rearrangement uses TRBV7-8 and TRBJ1-5; D call uncertain. Germline V gene lookup returns CDR1 SGHVS and CDR2 FQNEAQ. The CDR3 consists of 13 residues. Between the trimmed V and J ends, which lost 4 bases and 6 bases, there was a span of 10 bases.

The genes are TRBV4-2 and TRBJ2-7; 9 bases fit TRBD2. The CDR3 contains 16 residues. The V gene end was trimmed by 4 bases and the J gene end by 1 base; junction bases not matched to a gene: 8. Germline CDR1 reads LGHNA; CDR2 reads YNFKEQ. The CDR3 reads CASSRNLAGQSYEQYF. The CDR3 bases are TGTGCCAGCAGCCGAAACCTAGCGGGGCAGTCCTACGAGCAGTACTTC.

The rearrangement links TRBV6-1 to TRBJ1-2, with a weak D call TRBD1 (6 bases). Germline CDR1 and CDR2: MNHNS and SASEGT. The CDR3 is made up of 16 amino acids. Trimming pared 6 bases from V and 2 bases from J, leaving 19 bases between. This CDR3 is CASRLQGGGLNYGYTF. The CDR3 region has the DNA TGTGCCAGCAGACTACAGGGTGGGGGCCTAAACTATGGCTACACCTTC.

In this sample, this clonotype turned up once. The chain has TRBV12-3 or TRBV12-4 and TRBJ2-1; D may be TRBD2 (5 bases). This CDR3 spans 13 amino acids. Deletions cut 3 bases from V and 5 bases from J, with 8 bases between. CDR3 protein: CASSFIGNNEQFF. Here the CDR3 DNA reads TGTGCCAGCAGTTTCATCGGGAACAATGAGCAGTTCTTC.

This clonotype was detected only once. A much more abundant neighbour one base away suggests this may be a read error. The CDR3 loop reads CSVGTPLRGQFF. CDR3 nucleotides: TGCAGCGTTGGGACTCCGCTGCGTGGGCAGTTCTTC. This chain connects TRBV29-1 to TRBJ2-1; tentatively, D is TRBD2 (5 bases). The CDR3 has 12 amino acids. The germline CDR1 and CDR2 sequences are SQVTM and ANQGSEA. Trimming removed 4 bases from V and 12 bases from J, with 16 bases in between.

For this clonotype: An end of the junction differs from the germline gene, which may be a read error. The chain links TRBV6-6 to TRBJ2-3; D is unresolved. CDR3 length equals 13 residues. Germline CDR1 reads MNHNY; CDR2 reads SVGAGI (reference sequence). The CDR3 coding sequence is TGTGCCTGCAGTTCCCCGGGCACAGATACGCAGTATTTT. It specifies CACSSPGTDTQYF.

As regards this clonotype: This may stem from a read error, because a much larger clone lies one nucleotide away. This rearrangement joins TRBV11-2 to TRBJ2-1, with a tentative D call TRBD2 (6 bases). The CDR3 is 15 residues long. Per germline, CDR1 SGHAT and CDR2 FQNNGV. CDR3 in amino acids: CASSGPGLYHNEQIF. CDR3 coding DNA: TGTGCCAGCAGCGGCCCGGGACTGTATCACAATGAGCAGATCTTC.

This clonotype appeared a few times. This CDR3 reads CASSLGTSAQQGEQFF. DNA of the CDR3: TGCGCCAGCAGCCTAGGGACTAGCGCCCAGCAGGGTGAGCAGTTCTTC. The chain is built from TRBV5-1 and TRBJ2-1; 10 nucleotides align to TRBD2. Unmatched junction bases numbered 13, after V lost 4 bases and J lost 9 bases. The CDR3 extends over 16 amino acids. Per the germline V gene, CDR1 is SGHRS and CDR2 is YFSETQ. The full variable domain, with the rest looked up from reference TRBV5-1 and TRBJ2-1, is KAGVTQTPRYLIKTRGQQVTLSCSPISGHRSVSWYQQTPGQGLQFLFEYFSETQRNKGNFPGRFSGRQFSNSRSEMNVSTLELGDSALYLCASSLGTSAQQGEQFFGPGTRLTVL.